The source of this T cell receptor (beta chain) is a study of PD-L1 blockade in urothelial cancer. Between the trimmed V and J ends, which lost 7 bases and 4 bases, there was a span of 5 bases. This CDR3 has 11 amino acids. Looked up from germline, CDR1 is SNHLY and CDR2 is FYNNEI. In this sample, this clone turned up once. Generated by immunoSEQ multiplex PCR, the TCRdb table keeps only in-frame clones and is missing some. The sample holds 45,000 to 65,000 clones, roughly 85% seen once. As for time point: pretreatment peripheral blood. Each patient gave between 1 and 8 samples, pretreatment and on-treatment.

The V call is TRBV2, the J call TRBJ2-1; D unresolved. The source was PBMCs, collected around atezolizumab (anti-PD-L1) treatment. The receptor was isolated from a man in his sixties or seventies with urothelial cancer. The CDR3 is CASTTYNEQFF. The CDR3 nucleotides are TGTGCCAGCACCACTTACAATGAGCAGTTCTTC. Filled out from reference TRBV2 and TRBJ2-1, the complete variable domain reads EPEVTQTPSHQVTQMGQEVILRCVPISNHLYFYWYRQILGQKVEFLVSFYNNEISEKSEIFDDQFSVERPDGSNFTLKIRSTKLEDSAMYFCASTTYNEQFFGPGTRLTVL.